A selection of T cell receptor beta chains follows, all from one sample in a study of T-cell reconstitution after alpha-beta-depleted transplantation in children. Using its own MiXCR run on the PCR reads, TCRdb lists one record per CDR3 protein. Among more than 550,000 distinct CDR3 sequences, 10% to 13% were seen once, and the ten largest hold about 4%. The sequencing here drew on PBMCs from the stem cell graft donor, taken from the stem cell graft. The receptors here all came from a human donor who donated a stem cell graft to a child with acute myeloid leukemia. Both conserved end residues are part of each CDR3. D genes are given only for firm matches. Only part of the rows carry a size: once, few, many, or a class if the clone is expanded.

-	TRBJ2-7	-	TRBV9	CASSVGAGFNEQYF	TGTGCCAGCAGCGTAGGGGCAGGGTTCAACGAGCAGTACTTC
-	TRBJ1-2	few	TRBV6-2/TRBV6-3	CASSSSVGASDYGYTF	TGTGCCAGCAGTTCTTCCGTTGGGGCTTCGGATTATGGCTACACCTTC
-	TRBJ2-5	few	TRBV7-2	CASSRGYTLQETQYF	TGTGCCAGCAGTAGGGGTTATACGCTCCAAGAGACCCAGTACTTC
-	TRBJ1-5	-	TRBV7-9	CASSTQGNQPQHF	TGTGCCAGCAGCACCCAGGGAAATCAGCCCCAGCATTTT
TRBD2	TRBJ2-7	few	TRBV14	CASSPFGLAGDFGNEQYF	TGTGCCAGCAGCCCTTTCGGACTAGCGGGAGATTTCGGGAACGAGCAGTACTTC
TRBD2	TRBJ2-1	-	TRBV20-1	CSAPRQRLAASYNEQFF	TGCAGTGCCCCCCGTCAGCGGCTAGCGGCTTCCTACAATGAGCAGTTCTTC
-	TRBJ2-3	-	TRBV4-3	CASSQGVGTDTQYF	TGCGCCAGCAGCCAAGGGGTGGGAACAGACACGCAGTATTTT
-	TRBJ1-2	-	TRBV5-8	CASSLKTSSGYTF	TGTGCCAGCAGCTTGAAAACTTCCAGTGGCTACACCTTC
TRBD2	TRBJ2-3	few	TRBV11-2	CASRRPGTSGSTDTQYF	TGTGCCAGCAGGCGACCCGGGACTAGCGGGAGCACAGATACGCAGTATTTT
-	TRBJ2-5	many	TRBV29-1	CSVVVTVGTQYF	TGCAGCGTTGTGGTGACGGTGGGGACCCAGTACTTC
-	TRBJ1-1	few	TRBV18	CAGMSGTEAFF	TGTGCGGGGATGTCGGGCACTGAAGCTTTCTTT